This entry concerns a single T cell receptor (beta chain). Original methodology: Cell counts per sample came from amplifying reference gene primers. TCRdb's copy holds only in-frame clones and misses some; the assay was immunoSEQ multiplex PCR. From that table come the V and J calls and clone size; the DNA was used to work out D and trimming. The repertoire has some 210,000 clones, over 75% of them found once; the top ten carry about 6.6%. This sample is part of a study of blood T cell repertoires in COVID-19. At the level of the study: Specimens from acute and convalescent COVID-19 originated in the United States, Italy and Spain. PBMCs, B-cell-depleted T cells, or T cells were the source of the cDNA or gDNA that made up the material.

This CDR3 region has 15 residues. Germline CDR1 is SGDLS and CDR2 is YYNGEE. The junction had 9 bases not matched to a gene; V was cut back by 0 bases and J by 7 bases. The chain has TRBV9 and TRBJ1-2; 7 positions agree with TRBD1. The sample comprised peripheral blood. The sequence was obtained from a woman aged 40 to 50 who had recovered from COVID-19. The CDR3 sequence: CASSVGVGGEGGYTF. The CDR3 DNA follows: TGTGCCAGCAGCGTAGGGGTAGGGGGCGAGGGTGGCTACACCTTC.